Listed here are 27 T cell receptor beta chains from one sample, sequenced in a study of shared clonotypes between healthy human individuals. Method: immunoSEQ multiplex PCR; TCRdb's copy keeps in-frame clones and lacks some. Of about 820,000 clones listed, 80% to 95% are singletons. Selected positively for CCR7 and CD45RO-negative, naive CD8 cells excluded terminally differentiated effector memory CD45RA+ cells. Input material: naive CD8+ T cells sorted from blood. The receptors shown here come from a man under 40 in good health.

This rearrangement joins TRBV7-6 to TRBJ1-5; TRBD1 is a possible D gene (5 bases). Deletions cut 5 bases from V and 7 bases from J, with 21 bases between. The CDR3 runs 16 residues. In germline, CDR1 is SGHVS, CDR2 FNYEAQ. The CDR3 region has the DNA TGTGCCAGCAGCCCCCAATGGGGCAGGGCTAACCAGCCCCAGCATTTT. Protein: CASSPQWGRANQPQHF.

The chain has TRBV30 and TRBJ1-2; D uncertain. Trimming pared 3 bases from V and 8 bases from J, leaving 10 bases between. The CDR3 extends over 11 amino acids. CDR1 GTSNPN and CDR2 SVGIG come from the germline V gene (reference sequence). DNA for the CDR3: TGTGCCTGGAGGTCCCTGCGGGGCTACACCTTC. This encodes CAWRSLRGYTF.

A word on this clone: Other nucleotide sequences from this sample produce the same CDR3. This sequence joins TRBV27 and TRBJ1-1, with 7 bases aligning to TRBD1. V shed 2 bases and J 4 bases; nucleotides not matched to a gene: 1. The CDR3 consists of 13 residues. The V gene's germline CDR1 is MNHEY and CDR2 SMNVEV (reference sequence). This CDR3 is CASSLAGGTEAFF. The CDR3 DNA follows: TGTGCCAGCAGTTTAGCAGGGGGCACTGAAGCTTTCTTT.

This clone has just one count. The chain recombines TRBV6-1 with TRBJ2-7; TRBD1 agrees at 7 bases. CDR3 length equals 16 residues. Germline V gene sequence: CDR1 MNHNS, CDR2 SASEGT. The V and J ends lost 4 bases and 2 bases, in that order; junction bases with no gene match: 11. The CDR3 DNA reads as TGTGCCAGCAGTGGAATTAGGACAGGCAGACCCTACGAGCAGTACTTC. Protein product: CASSGIRTGRPYEQYF.

A remark on this clone: Other DNA sequences in this specimen translate into the identical CDR3. The J gene is TRBJ1-1, the V gene TRBV29-1; D ambiguous. The CDR3 sequence is 11 residues long. The germline V and J ends were trimmed by 3 bases and 1 base, with 3 bases remaining between them. In germline, CDR1 is SQVTM, CDR2 ANQGSEA. As DNA, the CDR3 is TGCAGCGTTGACGAGAACACTGAAGCTTTCTTT. Residues: CSVDENTEAFF. The full variable domain, rest sourced from reference TRBV29-1 and TRBJ1-1, is SAVISQKPSRDICQRGTSLTIQCQVDSQVTMMFWYRQQPGQSLTLIATANQGSEATYESGFVIDKFPISRPNLTFSTLTVSNMSPEDSSIYLCSVDENTEAFFGQGTRLTVV.

The chain joins TRBV7-9 to TRBJ2-3; TRBD2 matches 10 bases. Trimming removed 4 bases from V and 2 bases from J; junction bases left unmatched: 6. This CDR3 contains 16 residues. CDR1 and CDR2 (germline): SEHNR, FQNEAQ (reference sequence). The CDR3 DNA sequence: TGTGCCAGCAGCTCCTTTCTAGCGGGAGCCACAGATACGCAGTATTTT. It is translated as CASSSFLAGATDTQYF. Full variable domain (rest looked up from reference TRBV7-9 and TRBJ2-3): DTGVSQNPRHKITKRGQNVTFRCDPISEHNRLYWYRQTLGQGPEFLTYFQNEAQLEKSRLLSDRFSAERPKGSFSTLEIQRTEQGDSAMYLCASSSFLAGATDTQYFGPGTRLTVL.

This clone came up a few times. The chain recombines TRBV28 with TRBJ1-1; D ambiguous. CDR3 length equals 13 residues. Germline V gene data show CDR1 as MDHEN and CDR2 as SYDVKM. Trimming shortened V by 3 bases and J by 3 bases, and 8 bases separated the two germline ends. The CDR3: CASSFSRYTEAFF. DNA of the CDR3: TGTGCCAGCAGTTTCTCACGCTACACTGAAGCTTTCTTT.

Concerning this clone: The sample holds other DNA sequences that translate to the same CDR3. The chain employs TRBV11-2 and TRBJ2-2; a possible D gene is TRBD2 (6 bases). The CDR3 has 13 amino acids. The germline V and J ends were trimmed by 3 bases and 5 bases, with 7 bases remaining between them. Germline CDR1 is SGHAT and CDR2 is FQNNGV. The CDR3 nucleotides are TGTGCCAGCAGCTTCGGAGGGACCGGGGAGCTGTTTTTT. Its translation is CASSFGGTGELFF.

The chain joins TRBV29-1 to TRBJ1-4; D might be TRBD1 (5 bases). The CDR3 runs 12 residues. The V end lost 6 bases, the J end lost 8 bases, and 13 bases lay between the germline ends. Per the germline V gene, CDR1 is SQVTM and CDR2 is ANQGSEA. The chain's CDR3 is CSVREEDEKLFF. For the CDR3, the DNA is TGCAGCGTCAGGGAAGAGGACGAAAAACTGTTTTTT.

The V and J genes are TRBV27 and TRBJ2-1; D is unclear. This CDR3 spans 15 amino acids. CDR1 and CDR2 from the germline V gene are MNHEY and SMNVEV (reference sequence). Trimming removed 0 bases from V and 3 bases from J, with 9 bases in between. The CDR3 protein is CASSLSWLNYNEQFF. The CDR3 nucleotides are TGTGCCAGCAGTTTATCGTGGCTAAACTACAATGAGCAGTTCTTC.

The chain joins TRBV5-5 to TRBJ2-1, with D perhaps matching TRBD2 (5 bases). The CDR3 has 14 amino acids. The germline CDR1 and CDR2 sequences are SGHKS and YYEKEE (reference sequence). V shed 0 bases and J shed 2 bases, with 6 bases lying between them. This CDR3 is CASSLAGTYNEQFF. The DNA of the CDR3 is TGTGCCAGCAGCTTGGCGGGGACCTACAATGAGCAGTTCTTC.

The rearrangement uses TRBV7-6 and TRBJ2-7; D unresolved. The CDR3 has 13 residues. Trimming removed 5 bases at V and 2 bases at J, with 10 bases between. Germline V gene data show CDR1 as SGHVS and CDR2 as FNYEAQ. CDR3 in DNA: TGTGCCAGCAGCCAAGGCGCTGCCTACGAGCAGTACTTC. Amino acid sequence: CASSQGAAYEQYF.

V and J are TRBV9 and TRBJ1-4, with D perhaps TRBD1 (6 bases). V lost 1 base to trimming and J lost 5 bases, with 9 bases between them. The CDR3 is made up of 14 amino acids. In germline, CDR1 is SGDLS, CDR2 YYNGEE. This chain's CDR3 is CASSVPGVNEKLFF. CDR3 DNA: TGTGCCAGCAGCGTACCAGGGGTAAATGAAAAACTGTTTTTT.

The V gene is TRBV2, the J gene TRBJ2-7; weak D call: TRBD1 (6 bases). V shed 7 bases and J shed 2 bases, with 21 bases lying between them. The CDR3 length is 16 residues. The V gene's germline CDR1 is SNHLY and CDR2 FYNNEI. This CDR3 is CASNQLQGISPYEQYF. The CDR3 bases are TGTGCCAGCAATCAACTCCAGGGGATTTCCCCCTACGAGCAGTACTTC.

This chain joins TRBV9 and TRBJ2-3; D call uncertain. Germline CDR1 and CDR2: SGDLS and YYNGEE. The CDR3 runs 14 residues. Trimming took off 4 bases at V and 2 bases at J, with 11 bases between the two ends. The CDR3 DNA reads as TGTGCCAGCAGCCCCCCTAGAAACACAGATACGCAGTATTTT. It translates to CASSPPRNTDTQYF.

The chain links TRBV19 to TRBJ2-4; D is perhaps TRBD1 (6 bases). Germline lookup yields CDR1 LNHDA and CDR2 SQIVND (reference sequence). The V gene lost 5 bases and the J gene lost 0 bases, with 14 bases spanning the gap. This CDR3 has 16 amino acids. The CDR3 here is CASSVTMGAAKNIQYF. In DNA, the CDR3 is TGTGCCAGTAGTGTCACGATGGGGGCAGCCAAAAACATTCAGTACTTC.

The chain couples TRBV7-9 to TRBJ1-1; D is ambiguous. V lost 5 bases, J lost 6 bases, and 19 bases lay in between. The germline gives CDR1 SEHNR, CDR2 FQNEAQ (reference sequence). The CDR3 runs 15 residues. The CDR3 bases are TGTGCCAGCAGCCAAAACCCGGCCGCGGGCGCTGAAGCTTTCTTT. It translates to CASSQNPAAGAEAFF.

This chain joins TRBV19 and TRBJ2-2, with D uncertain. The germline V gene encodes CDR1 LNHDA and CDR2 SQIVND (reference sequence). The CDR3 contains 13 residues. The V end lost 3 bases, the J end lost 7 bases, and 9 bases lay between the germline ends. This chain's CDR3 is CASSIPYVGELFF. CDR3 DNA sequence: TGTGCCAGTAGTATCCCGTATGTCGGGGAGCTGTTTTTT.

The genes are TRBV10-1 and TRBJ2-7; D call uncertain. CDR1 is WNHNN and CDR2 is SYGVQD in the germline V gene (reference sequence). This CDR3 is 11 amino acids long. V shed 4 bases and J shed 3 bases, with 4 bases lying between them. CDR3 sequence reads: CASSAGYEQYF. As DNA, the CDR3 is TGCGCCAGCAGTGCGGGCTACGAGCAGTACTTC.

This chain connects TRBV6-5 to TRBJ1-5; TRBD1 might be the D (6 bases). This CDR3 contains 15 residues. Germline CDR1 is MNHEY and CDR2 is SVGAGI. V lost 4 bases to trimming and J lost 7 bases, with 17 bases between them. The CDR3 region is CASSSTGSGGQPQHF. The DNA for the CDR3 is TGTGCCAGCAGTTCGACAGGTTCTGGAGGGCAGCCCCAGCATTTT.

Points on this clone: Other DNA sequences within the sample encode an identical CDR3. This chain links TRBV11-2 with TRBJ1-2; 8 nucleotides agree with TRBD1. With V trimmed by 2 bases and J by 6 bases, 5 bases remained unmatched. This CDR3 has 14 residues. Germline CDR1 is SGHAT and CDR2 is FQNNGV. The CDR3 DNA follows: TGTGCCAGCAGCTTAAGGGGACAGGCCAATGGCTACACCTTC. Translating gives CASSLRGQANGYTF. The whole variable domain, filled in from reference TRBV11-2 and TRBJ1-2, reads EAGVAQSPRYKIIEKRQSVAFWCNPISGHATLYWYQQILGQGPKLLIQFQNNGVVDDSQLPKDRFSAERLKGVDSTLKIQPAKLEDSAVYLCASSLRGQANGYTFGSGTRLTVV.

Details on this clone: Additional DNA sequences in this sample encode the identical CDR3. This chain joins TRBV27 and TRBJ2-7, with 10 positions matching TRBD1. V gave up 5 bases and J gave up 5 bases; unmatched junction bases: 3. Per germline, CDR1 MNHEY and CDR2 SMNVEV (reference sequence). The CDR3 runs 13 residues. CDR3: CASSPGQGNEQYF. In nucleotides, the CDR3 is TGTGCCAGCAGTCCGGGACAGGGGAACGAGCAGTACTTC.

For this clone: At one boundary the junction diverges from the germline segment, which might be a read error. The chain has TRBV7-6 and TRBJ2-5; D is possibly TRBD1 (5 bases). In germline, CDR1 is SGHVS, CDR2 FNYEAQ. This CDR3 has 13 residues. The CDR3 coding sequence is TGTGCCAGCAGCTTAGCGGGGCCGGAACCCAGGGACTTC. Its translation is CASSLAGPEPRDF.

The chain recombines TRBV7-9 with TRBJ2-2; 7 nucleotides agree with TRBD2. The CDR3 loop spans 14 amino acids. In germline, CDR1 is SEHNR, CDR2 FQNEAQ (reference sequence). V shed 7 bases and J 2 bases; nucleotides not matched to a gene: 4. For the CDR3, the DNA is TGTGCCAGCAAGGCTAGCGGAAACACCGGGGAGCTGTTTTTT. It encodes CASKASGNTGELFF.

The V gene is TRBV6-5, the J gene TRBJ2-7, with D perhaps TRBD2 (6 bases). The CDR3 runs to 15 residues. Germline CDR1 reads MNHEY; CDR2 reads SVGAGI. V lost 5 bases and J lost 0, with 14 bases in between. CDR3 sequence (DNA): TGTGCCAGCAGTCACAGTGCGGGACTCTCCTACGAGCAGTACTTC. It is translated as CASSHSAGLSYEQYF.

This clone was picked up one time. V is TRBV29-1 and J is TRBJ2-1, with D uncertain. In germline, CDR1 is SQVTM, CDR2 ANQGSEA. The CDR3 has 12 residues. Trimming took off 5 bases at V and 5 bases at J, with 10 bases between the two ends. CDR3 DNA sequence: TGCAGCGTTTACGGAACGCACAATGAGCAGTTCTTC. Its translation is CSVYGTHNEQFF.

The chain is built from TRBV5-1 and TRBJ2-1; no clear D gene. V was clipped by 4 bases and J by 0 bases, with 14 bases between them. The CDR3 covers 16 residues. CDR1 SGHRS and CDR2 YFSETQ come from the germline V gene. The CDR3 here is CASSPRSGSSYNEQFF. DNA of the CDR3: TGCGCCAGCAGCCCGAGATCTGGAAGCTCCTACAATGAGCAGTTCTTC.